This TCR beta chain originates from a study of post-analysis software for immune sequencing data. About this clonotype itself: Its antigen is still unknown.

Researchers reported that TCR beta cDNA libraries carried unique molecular identifiers. T cells numbering roughly 0.85 to 10 million gave rise to 400,000 to 550,000 cDNA molecules. A single record per CDR3 protein comes from TCRdb applying MiXCR to the PCR reads. Among roughly 870,000 distinct CDR3 sequences listed, approximately 50% were seen once. Whole-study results and caveats: Comparison with controls showed significantly lower normalized Chao1 diversity in multiple sclerosis patients. Samples from one preparation batch, clustered by F measure, grouped strongly together.

Sequenced: blood. The clonotype comes from a girl between 5 and 17 years old with multiple sclerosis.

The CDR3 nucleotides are TGTGCCAGCAGCGTAGTTGGGACAGGGAAGACAGATACGCAGTATTTT. It translates to CASSVVGTGKTDTQYF. The rearrangement uses TRBV9 and TRBJ2-3; TRBD1 matches 9 bases. CDR1 and CDR2 (germline): SGDLS, YYNGEE. The CDR3 sequence is 16 residues long. Losses at the gene ends were 0 bases for V and 3 bases for J; bases not matched to a gene: 5.